Listed below are T cell receptor beta chains from one sample, sequenced in a study of a mutant IDH1 vaccine in newly diagnosed glioma. The repertoire was sequenced with immunoSEQ multiplex PCR; TCRdb's copy has only in-frame clones and lacks some. Of about 52,000 clones in the sample, 70% to 85% were seen once. These receptors' antigens are unknown. The specimen comprised PBMCs, sampled from a glioma patient whose treatment included an IDH1 peptide vaccine. These receptors came from a woman aged 40 to 55 with glioma. Some clones in this sample may be carry-over from other donors' samples. CDR3s leave out the opening cysteine and the closing phenylalanine or tryptophan. The order of the fields is CDR3 protein, V gene, J gene, D gene. D genes are given only for firm matches.

CDR3 protein: ASSAAQGGETQY
V gene: TRBV14
J gene: TRBJ2-5
D gene: .

CDR3 protein: AWRGSDRGDPRTQY
V gene: TRBV30
J gene: TRBJ2-5
D gene: TRBD1

CDR3 protein: ASSPETGQGQPQH
V gene: TRBV2
J gene: TRBJ1-5
D gene: TRBD1

CDR3 protein: ASSVVHRDGAF
V gene: TRBV9
J gene: TRBJ1-1
D gene: .

CDR3 protein: ASSQGLRNTQC
V gene: TRBV4-3
J gene: TRBJ2-3
D gene: .

CDR3 protein: ASSPPGRSYEQY
V gene: TRBV4-1
J gene: TRBJ2-7
D gene: .

CDR3 protein: ASSSAGSSYEQY
V gene: TRBV19
J gene: TRBJ2-7
D gene: .

CDR3 protein: ASSLAEGRGTGELF
V gene: TRBV7-6
J gene: TRBJ2-2
D gene: .

CDR3 protein: ASSRQGEQY
V gene: TRBV14
J gene: TRBJ2-7
D gene: TRBD1

CDR3 protein: ASSQPTGPLFGNYGYT
V gene: TRBV5-6
J gene: TRBJ1-2
D gene: TRBD1

CDR3 protein: ASSSGTDTQY
V gene: TRBV2
J gene: TRBJ2-3
D gene: .

CDR3 protein: ASSPQGQPQH
V gene: TRBV7-9
J gene: TRBJ1-5
D gene: .

CDR3 protein: ASSSRDTDTQY
V gene: TRBV5-4
J gene: TRBJ2-3
D gene: .

CDR3 protein: ASSLGMVGSYGYT
V gene: TRBV7-2
J gene: TRBJ1-2
D gene: .

CDR3 protein: ASSQGASSTDTQY
V gene: TRBV5-1
J gene: TRBJ2-3
D gene: .

CDR3 protein: ASSPGARETNTGELF
V gene: TRBV18
J gene: TRBJ2-2
D gene: .

CDR3 protein: ASSIQYTGELF
V gene: TRBV7-3
J gene: TRBJ2-2
D gene: .

CDR3 protein: ASSLNNSPLH
V gene: TRBV5-4
J gene: TRBJ1-6
D gene: .

CDR3 protein: ASSPEGPRTEAF
V gene: TRBV6-6
J gene: TRBJ1-1
D gene: .

CDR3 protein: ASSEQGRGFGYT
V gene: TRBV6-4
J gene: TRBJ1-2
D gene: .

CDR3 protein: ASSSKWQGGNTIY
V gene: TRBV6-5
J gene: TRBJ1-3
D gene: .

CDR3 protein: ASSQDQGKHQY
V gene: TRBV4-2
J gene: TRBJ2-5
D gene: .

CDR3 protein: ASSMERGQSSGNTIY
V gene: TRBV19
J gene: TRBJ1-3
D gene: TRBD1

CDR3 protein: ASFMGGMGNTEAF
V gene: TRBV19
J gene: TRBJ1-1
D gene: .

CDR3 protein: ASSPSAGNYEQY
V gene: TRBV5-1
J gene: TRBJ2-7
D gene: .

CDR3 protein: ASSQLAGVIDTQY
V gene: TRBV10-1
J gene: TRBJ2-3
D gene: TRBD2

CDR3 protein: ALRTPGGEQF
V gene: TRBV10-3
J gene: TRBJ2-1
D gene: .

CDR3 protein: ASSLAGATNEKLF
V gene: TRBV5-1
J gene: TRBJ1-4
D gene: .

CDR3 protein: ASSLAGGLPNEQF
V gene: TRBV7-9
J gene: TRBJ2-1
D gene: TRBD2

CDR3 protein: ASSVSGTGSAEAF
V gene: TRBV9
J gene: TRBJ1-1
D gene: TRBD1

CDR3 protein: ASSQSGVRGYT
V gene: TRBV4-3
J gene: TRBJ1-2
D gene: .

CDR3 protein: ASSRRGGRSSEAF
V gene: TRBV5-4
J gene: TRBJ1-1
D gene: .

CDR3 protein: ASSGTGESSYEQY
V gene: TRBV5-1
J gene: TRBJ2-7
D gene: TRBD1

CDR3 protein: ASSLWARGGGTEAF
V gene: TRBV7-2
J gene: TRBJ1-1
D gene: .

CDR3 protein: ASRGAGGDYGYT
V gene: TRBV27
J gene: TRBJ1-2
D gene: TRBD1

CDR3 protein: ASTLWGAGGYT
V gene: TRBV6-1
J gene: TRBJ1-2
D gene: .

CDR3 protein: ASSYDRGDGYT
V gene: TRBV2
J gene: TRBJ1-2
D gene: TRBD1